The 5 T cell receptor beta chains below come from one sample, sequenced in a study of shared clonotypes between healthy human individuals (dated by TCRdb to the early 2020s). Receptors were amplified or captured by the immunoSEQ multiplex PCR assay. TCRdb provides this immuneACCESS table in a form limited to in-frame rearrangements. Some clones are lacking; in checked studies, under half of them reflect an unresolved V gene, and why the rest are absent is not known. The sample table records fewer than 850,000 clones; approximately 79% of these occur just once. Jointly, the top ten make up approximately 1.8% of the sample. Sequencing input: memory CD4+ T cells sorted from blood. According to the study, the label for this sample's cell subset or site signals: CD45RA-negative fraction. The receptors derive from a woman aged 30 to 39 in good health.

The rearrangement uses TRBV28 and TRBJ1-1, with D unresolved. V dropped 6 bases and J dropped 13 bases, with 21 bases sitting between them. Germline-derived CDR1 and CDR2 are MDHEN and SYDVKM. This CDR3 contains 13 residues. CDR3 sequence: CASSTDGNLYIFF. The CDR3 nucleotides are TGTGCCAGCAGCACGGACGGGAACCTCTATATTTTCTTT.

The chain uses TRBV27 and TRBJ2-2, with 10 bases lining up with TRBD1. This CDR3 is built from 15 residues. The junction had 6 bases not matched to a gene; V was cut back by 5 bases and J by 6 bases. Per germline, CDR1 MNHEY and CDR2 SMNVEV (reference sequence). For the CDR3, the DNA is TGTGCCAGCAGTACGACAGGGGGCTTTTCCGGGGAGCTGTTTTTT. Its translation: CASSTTGGFSGELFF.

This chain connects TRBV2 to TRBJ2-1, with D tentatively TRBD1 (6 bases). Germline CDR1 is SNHLY and CDR2 is FYNNEI. The V end was cut by 10 bases, the J end by 4 bases, with 23 bases between. This CDR3 contains 16 residues. The CDR3 DNA sequence: TGTGCCATTGGGTCCTCCGGGACCAGGGGTTACAATGAGCAGTTCTTC. Its protein product is CAIGSSGTRGYNEQFF.

The rearrangement joins TRBV19 to TRBJ2-1; 8 nucleotides line up with TRBD1. Germline lookup yields CDR1 LNHDA and CDR2 SQIVND (reference sequence). Germline trimming cut 10 bases from V and 8 bases from J; bases unmatched to any gene: 10. The CDR3 covers 13 residues. CDR3 amino acids: CATTRDRTHEQFF. In DNA, the CDR3 is TGTGCCACGACCCGGGACAGGACCCATGAGCAGTTCTTC.

The chain joins TRBV28 to TRBJ1-1; 8 positions agree with TRBD1. Germline V gene sequence: CDR1 MDHEN, CDR2 SYDVKM. V dropped 6 bases and J dropped 5; count of bases not matched to a gene: 14. The CDR3 totals 16 residues. The CDR3 is CASRPFGQGRMTEAFF. The CDR3 DNA reads as TGTGCCAGCAGACCCTTTGGACAGGGTCGAATGACTGAAGCTTTCTTT.